A selection of T cell receptor beta chains follows, all from one sample in a study of shared clonotypes between healthy human individuals. Assay used: immunoSEQ multiplex PCR; TCRdb lists only in-frame clones, some missing. The table lists under 2,000,000 clones, about 94% of them singletons. The specimen was naive CD8+ T cells sorted from blood. Receptor source: a young man in good health. Both conserved end residues are part of each CDR3. A D gene is named only where the DNA matches it firmly. For some rows the clone size is stated as once, few or many, or as a class when expanded; others skip it.

abundance,v_gene,d_gene,j_gene,CDR3aa,CDR3nt
.,TRBV11-2,.,TRBJ2-7,CASSLDFNPGYEQYF,TGTGCCAGCAGCTTAGATTTTAACCCGGGCTACGAGCAGTACTTC
.,TRBV2,.,TRBJ1-1,CARGEGRGTEAFF,TGTGCCAGAGGGGAGGGACGGGGCACTGAAGCTTTCTTT
.,TRBV4-1,.,TRBJ2-7,CASSQVPDTYEQYF,TGCGCCAGCAGCCAAGTTCCCGACACCTACGAGCAGTACTTC
.,TRBV19,.,TRBJ1-1,CASRDPMNTEAFF,TGTGCCAGTCGGGACCCCATGAACACTGAAGCTTTCTTT
.,TRBV9,.,TRBJ2-4,CASSVEAEVLAKNIQYF,TGTGCCAGCAGCGTAGAGGCGGAGGTACTAGCCAAAAACATTCAGTACTTC
.,TRBV4-1,.,TRBJ1-3,CASSQLGGLLSGNTIYF,TGCGCCAGCAGCCAATTGGGGGGCCTTCTCTCTGGAAACACCATATATTTT
once,TRBV21-1,.,TRBJ2-2,CASSKYEGAANTGELFF,TGTGCCAGCAGCAAATATGAAGGAGCCGCGAACACCGGGGAGCTGTTTTTT
.,TRBV30,.,TRBJ2-7,CAWSTGNSYEQYF,TGTGCCTGGAGCACGGGGAACTCCTACGAGCAGTACTTC
.,TRBV2,.,TRBJ2-7,CASTPGILYEQYF,TGTGCCAGCACCCCGGGGATCCTCTACGAGCAGTACTTC
.,TRBV28,TRBD1,TRBJ2-7,CASSFRDRGLYEQYF,TGTGCCAGCAGTTTCCGGGACAGGGGGCTCTACGAGCAGTACTTC
once,TRBV5-4,.,TRBJ2-7,CASSSGTWDEQYF,TGTGCCAGCAGCTCCGGGACCTGGGACGAGCAGTACTTC
.,TRBV6-4,.,TRBJ2-1,CASTSWHEQFF,TGTGCCAGCACAAGCTGGCATGAGCAGTTCTTC
.,TRBV7-9,.,TRBJ2-4,CASSLPEGAKNIQYF,TGTGCCAGCAGCTTACCGGAGGGGGCCAAAAACATTCAGTACTTC
.,TRBV5-5,.,TRBJ2-7,CASSPAWDGGPSYEQYF,TGTGCCAGCAGCCCCGCCTGGGATGGGGGACCCTCGTACGAGCAGTACTTC
.,TRBV27,.,TRBJ1-1,CASSLDADTEAFF,TGTGCCAGCAGTTTAGACGCCGACACTGAAGCTTTCTTT
.,TRBV5-4,.,TRBJ2-7,CASSLGGYEQYF,TGTGCCAGCAGCTTGGGCGGCTACGAGCAGTACTTC
once,TRBV6-1,.,TRBJ2-7,CASSEIGTPGHEQYF,TGTGCCAGCAGTGAAATAGGGACTCCCGGGCACGAGCAGTACTTC
.,TRBV4-1,.,TRBJ2-2,CASSPGTAQHGELFF,TGCGCCAGCAGCCCCGGGACTGCACAACACGGGGAGCTGTTTTTT
.,TRBV27,.,TRBJ2-5,CASSLAVIGETQYF,TGTGCCAGCAGTTTAGCCGTTATCGGAGAGACCCAGTACTTC
.,TRBV7-9,.,TRBJ1-4,CASSLSSDEKLFF,TGTGCCAGCAGCTTAAGCTCCGATGAAAAACTGTTTTTT
.,TRBV4-3,.,TRBJ1-1,CASSQALWDSAFF,TGCGCCAGCAGCCAAGCCCTGTGGGACTCAGCTTTCTTT
.,TRBV4-1,.,TRBJ1-2,CASSHLFGWSLRVYGYTF,TGCGCCAGCAGCCACCTATTCGGGTGGAGCCTTCGGGTCTATGGCTACACCTTC